The entry below describes one T cell receptor beta chain. The antigen remains unidentified. The data originate from a study of cytomegalovirus exposure and HLA in healthy donors. Study results and limitations: Sequencing likely generated an artifact that appeared as a cluster of highly shared sequence variants. Most of the CMV-associated TCR beta chains (in a later analysis) appeared to be HLA-restricted. Presence/absence analyses took donor sequencing depth as roughly uniform. A further, later analysis showed that HLA-associated TCR beta chains (compared with equally common others) were more clonally expanded.

The CDR3 extends over 14 amino acids. Germline V gene sequence: CDR1 LNHDA, CDR2 SQIVND (reference sequence). Researchers ran the PCR with 60 Vbeta and 13 Jbeta primers. Sequenced by immunoSEQ multiplex PCR; TCRdb stores in-frame clones only, minus some. The sample lists over 200,000 clones, over 60% occurring once. The sequenced sample consisted of PBMCs. The rearrangement joins TRBV19 to TRBJ2-2, with D possibly matching TRBD2 (5 bases). This TCR was recovered from a male donor in good health and CMV-seronegative. The CDR3 nucleotides are TGTGGGACGGAGAGGGTGAGGAACACCGGGGAGCTGTTTTTT. Protein product: CGTERVRNTGELFF.